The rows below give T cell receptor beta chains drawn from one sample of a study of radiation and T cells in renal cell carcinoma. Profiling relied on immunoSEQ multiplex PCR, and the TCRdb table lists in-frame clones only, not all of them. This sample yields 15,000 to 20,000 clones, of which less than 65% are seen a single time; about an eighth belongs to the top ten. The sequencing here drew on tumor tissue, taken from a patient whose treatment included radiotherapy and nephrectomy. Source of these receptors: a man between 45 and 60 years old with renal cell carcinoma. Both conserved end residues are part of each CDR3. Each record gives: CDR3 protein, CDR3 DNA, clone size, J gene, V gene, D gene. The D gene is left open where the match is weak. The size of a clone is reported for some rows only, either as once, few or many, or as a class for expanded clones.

CDR3: CASSGGPYNEQFF; DNA: TGTGCCAGTTCCGGGGGGCCCTACAATGAGCAGTTCTTC; size: NA; J: TRBJ2-1; V: TRBV27; D: NA
CDR3: CASSISGAGTGELFF; DNA: TGTGCCAGTAGTATTTCGGGCGCGGGCACCGGGGAGCTGTTTTTT; size: NA; J: TRBJ2-2; V: TRBV19; D: NA
CDR3: CASSSTGGSYEQYF; DNA: TGTGCCAGCTCCTCGACAGGGGGCTCCTACGAGCAGTACTTC; size: few; J: TRBJ2-7; V: TRBV6-5; D: TRBD1
CDR3: CASSALPYPGGVQAFF; DNA: TGTGCCAGCAGTGCACTACCATACCCAGGGGGCGTACAAGCTTTCTTT; size: NA; J: TRBJ1-1; V: TRBV27; D: TRBD1
CDR3: CASSSRGEETQYF; DNA: TGTGCCAGCAGTTCCCGGGGCGAAGAGACCCAGTACTTC; size: NA; J: TRBJ2-5; V: TRBV6-5; D: NA
CDR3: CASSLAFRETQYF; DNA: TGTGCCAGCAGCTTAGCTTTTCGGGAGACCCAGTACTTC; size: NA; J: TRBJ2-5; V: TRBV7-8; D: NA
CDR3: CASSLETSTSTDTQYF; DNA: TGTGCCAGCAGCTTAGAAACCTCAACTAGCACAGATACGCAGTATTTT; size: medium-sized; J: TRBJ2-3; V: TRBV11-2; D: NA
CDR3: CASSPGTGGIDEQFF; DNA: TGTGCCAGCTCACCAGGGACAGGGGGGATAGATGAGCAGTTCTTC; size: NA; J: TRBJ2-1; V: TRBV18; D: TRBD1
CDR3: CASRPSGGTLTEAFF; DNA: TGTGCCAGCAGACCGTCGGGGGGGACCCTAACTGAAGCTTTCTTT; size: medium-sized; J: TRBJ1-1; V: TRBV5-5; D: NA
CDR3: CASSYSTYNEQFF; DNA: TGTGCCAGCAGTTACTCGACGTACAATGAGCAGTTCTTC; size: NA; J: TRBJ2-1; V: TRBV6-5; D: NA
CDR3: CASSQRTPNYGYTF; DNA: TGTGCCAGTAGTCAACGCACTCCGAACTATGGCTACACCTTC; size: NA; J: TRBJ1-2; V: TRBV19; D: NA
CDR3: CASSWTGTSPYGYTF; DNA: TGTGCCAGCAGTTGGACCGGGACATCGCCCTATGGCTACACCTTC; size: NA; J: TRBJ1-2; V: TRBV6-5; D: NA
CDR3: CASSLQGRETQYF; DNA: TGTGCCAGCAGCCTACAGGGGAGAGAGACCCAGTACTTC; size: NA; J: TRBJ2-5; V: TRBV2; D: TRBD1
CDR3: CAISESGGLSSPLHF; DNA: TGTGCCATCAGTGAGTCTGGGGGGCTGAGTTCACCCCTCCACTTT; size: many; J: TRBJ1-6; V: TRBV10-3; D: NA
CDR3: CASSDGQGAVYGYTF; DNA: TGTGCCAGTAGCGACGGACAGGGGGCTGTCTATGGCTACACCTTC; size: NA; J: TRBJ1-2; V: TRBV19; D: TRBD1
CDR3: CASSRAGVVYNEQFF; DNA: TGTGCCAGCAGCCGGGCAGGGGTTGTCTACAATGAGCAGTTCTTC; size: NA; J: TRBJ2-1; V: TRBV6-5; D: NA
CDR3: CASSQGQGADNEQFF; DNA: TGTGCCAGCAGCCAAGGCCAGGGGGCCGACAATGAGCAGTTCTTC; size: once; J: TRBJ2-1; V: TRBV4-2; D: TRBD1
CDR3: CASSLAYRVKETQYF; DNA: TGTGCCAGCAGCCTCGCCTACAGGGTAAAGGAGACCCAGTACTTC; size: NA; J: TRBJ2-5; V: TRBV2; D: NA
CDR3: CATSRGTGTGLNTEAFF; DNA: TGTGCCACCAGCAGGGGGACCGGGACAGGGTTAAACACTGAAGCTTTCTTT; size: NA; J: TRBJ1-1; V: TRBV15; D: TRBD1
CDR3: CASSFTFLVGHLNTEAFF; DNA: TGTGCCAGCAGTTTTACGTTTTTAGTTGGACACCTGAACACTGAAGCTTTCTTT; size: NA; J: TRBJ1-1; V: TRBV28; D: NA
CDR3: CASSSERTAYNSPLHF; DNA: TGTGCCAGCAGCTCTGAAAGGACAGCCTATAATTCACCCCTCCACTTT; size: NA; J: TRBJ1-6; V: TRBV5-4; D: NA
CDR3: CASSGMGGGTGELFF; DNA: TGCGCCAGCAGCGGTATGGGAGGAGGCACCGGGGAGCTGTTTTTT; size: NA; J: TRBJ2-2; V: TRBV5-1; D: NA
CDR3: CASSLDDFSYNEQFF; DNA: TGTGCCAGCAGTCTAGACGACTTCTCCTACAATGAGCAGTTCTTC; size: NA; J: TRBJ2-1; V: TRBV7-2; D: NA
CDR3: CASNSYEDRVLYEQYF; DNA: TGTGCCAGCAATTCGTACGAGGACAGGGTTTTATACGAGCAGTACTTC; size: NA; J: TRBJ2-7; V: TRBV21-1; D: NA
CDR3: CASSEQGVFGNTIYF; DNA: TGTGCCAGCAGTGAACAGGGGGTATTTGGAAACACCATATATTTT; size: NA; J: TRBJ1-3; V: TRBV2; D: TRBD1
CDR3: CASRDRLAGGLPDTQYF; DNA: TGTGCCAGCAGGGATAGACTAGCGGGGGGGTTGCCAGATACGCAGTATTTT; size: NA; J: TRBJ2-3; V: TRBV2; D: TRBD2
CDR3: CASSYSRSSTDTQYF; DNA: TGTGCCAGCAGTTACTCACGGTCTAGCACAGATACGCAGTATTTT; size: NA; J: TRBJ2-3; V: TRBV6-5; D: NA
CDR3: CASSLVGTGVGQTEAFF; DNA: TGCGCCAGCAGCTTGGTTGGGACAGGGGTCGGCCAGACTGAAGCTTTCTTT; size: NA; J: TRBJ1-1; V: TRBV5-1; D: TRBD1
CDR3: CASSTGLAGGTDTQYF; DNA: TGCGCCAGCAGCACCGGACTAGCGGGAGGTACAGATACGCAGTATTTT; size: NA; J: TRBJ2-3; V: TRBV5-1; D: TRBD2
CDR3: CASSVDRNNSPLHF; DNA: TGTGCCAGCAGCGTTGACAGGAATAATTCACCCCTCCACTTT; size: NA; J: TRBJ1-6; V: TRBV5-5; D: NA
CDR3: CASSARQGWGEQYF; DNA: TGCGCCAGCAGCGCTCGACAGGGGTGGGGCGAGCAGTACTTC; size: NA; J: TRBJ2-7; V: TRBV4-3; D: TRBD1
CDR3: CASSILPMGRGLQPQHF; DNA: TGTGCCAGTAGTATCTTACCTATGGGGCGAGGTTTGCAGCCCCAGCATTTT; size: few; J: TRBJ1-5; V: TRBV19; D: NA
CDR3: CSARSGKETQYF; DNA: TGCAGCGCCAGGTCAGGGAAGGAGACCCAGTACTTC; size: NA; J: TRBJ2-5; V: TRBV29-1; D: NA
CDR3: CAWSVEVRGLNTEAFF; DNA: TGTGCCTGGAGTGTAGAGGTCAGGGGCCTTAACACTGAAGCTTTCTTT; size: NA; J: TRBJ1-1; V: TRBV30; D: NA
CDR3: CATSRIPPAARGAFF; DNA: TGTGCCACCAGCAGAATTCCTCCCGCAGCCAGAGGAGCTTTCTTT; size: NA; J: TRBJ1-1; V: TRBV15; D: NA
CDR3: CASSLGGWNTEAFF; DNA: TGTGCCAGCAGCTTAGGGGGATGGAACACTGAAGCTTTCTTT; size: few; J: TRBJ1-1; V: TRBV7-2; D: NA
CDR3: CAISDPGQGEKLFF; DNA: TGTGCCATCAGTGATCCGGGACAGGGCGAAAAACTGTTTTTT; size: NA; J: TRBJ1-4; V: TRBV10-3; D: TRBD1
CDR3: CASSPKPDYGYTF; DNA: TGTGCCAGCAGTCCCAAGCCGGACTATGGCTACACCTTC; size: NA; J: TRBJ1-2; V: TRBV6-5; D: NA
CDR3: CASSLVGGREQAKPFF; DNA: TGTGCCAGCAGCTTAGTGGGGGGCAGGGAGCAGGCTAAGCCTTTCTTT; size: few; J: TRBJ1-1; V: TRBV7-2; D: NA
CDR3: CASNGVGGPYSNQPQHF; DNA: TGTGCCAGCAACGGGGTTGGGGGACCCTATAGCAATCAGCCCCAGCATTTT; size: NA; J: TRBJ1-5; V: TRBV28; D: NA
CDR3: CASSLFLQSSYEQYF; DNA: TGTGCCAGCAGCTTATTTCTGCAGAGCTCCTACGAGCAGTACTTC; size: NA; J: TRBJ2-7; V: TRBV11-2; D: NA
CDR3: CASSQIAGRGNEQFF; DNA: TGCGCCAGCAGCCAGATAGCGGGGAGGGGCAATGAGCAGTTCTTC; size: NA; J: TRBJ2-1; V: TRBV4-3; D: TRBD2
CDR3: CASSFQGGFNSPLHF; DNA: TGTGCCAGCAGCTTCCAGGGAGGGTTTAATTCACCCCTCCACTTT; size: NA; J: TRBJ1-6; V: TRBV5-4; D: NA
CDR3: CASRHTGEYEQYF; DNA: TGTGCCAGCAGACATACAGGGGAGTACGAGCAGTACTTC; size: NA; J: TRBJ2-7; V: TRBV6-5; D: TRBD1
CDR3: CSVLPLGRNSYEQYF; DNA: TGCAGCGTTTTACCTCTTGGCCGGAACTCCTACGAGCAGTACTTC; size: many; J: TRBJ2-7; V: TRBV29-1; D: NA
CDR3: CASSLTGGGYGYTF; DNA: TGTGCCAGCAGCTTAACTGGGGGAGGCTATGGCTACACCTTC; size: few; J: TRBJ1-2; V: TRBV7-3; D: NA
CDR3: CASTTPGQGIHQPQHF; DNA: TGTGCCAGCACCACTCCGGGACAGGGGATTCATCAGCCCCAGCATTTT; size: few; J: TRBJ1-5; V: TRBV28; D: TRBD1
CDR3: CASSNGQAVYEKLFF; DNA: TGCGCCAGCAGCAACGGACAGGCTGTATATGAAAAACTGTTTTTT; size: NA; J: TRBJ1-4; V: TRBV5-1; D: TRBD1
CDR3: CASSYHRDTKYGYTF; DNA: TGTGCCAGCAGCTACCACCGGGACACCAAATATGGCTACACCTTC; size: NA; J: TRBJ1-2; V: TRBV6-5; D: NA